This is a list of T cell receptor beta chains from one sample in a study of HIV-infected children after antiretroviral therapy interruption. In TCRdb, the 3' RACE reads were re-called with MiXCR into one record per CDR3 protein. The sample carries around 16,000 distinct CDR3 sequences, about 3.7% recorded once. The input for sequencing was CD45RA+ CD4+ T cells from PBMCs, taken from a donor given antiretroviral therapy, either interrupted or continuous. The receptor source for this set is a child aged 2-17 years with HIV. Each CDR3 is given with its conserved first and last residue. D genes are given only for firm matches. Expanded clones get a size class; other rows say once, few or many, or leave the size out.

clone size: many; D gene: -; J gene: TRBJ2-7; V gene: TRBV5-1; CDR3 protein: CASSLGGGLLKTYEQYF; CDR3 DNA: TGCGCCAGCAGCTTAGGGGGTGGACTCCTAAAAACCTACGAGCAGTACTTC
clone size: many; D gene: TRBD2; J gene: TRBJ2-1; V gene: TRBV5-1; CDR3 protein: CASSWTSGAHNEQFF; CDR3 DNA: TGCGCCAGCAGCTGGACTAGCGGGGCCCACAATGAGCAGTTCTTC
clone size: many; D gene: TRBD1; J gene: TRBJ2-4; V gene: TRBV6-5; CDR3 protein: CASSPLHDRGGGQTFQYF; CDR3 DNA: TGTGCCAGCAGCCCGCTACACGACAGGGGGGGCGGGCAGACCTTTCAGTACTTC
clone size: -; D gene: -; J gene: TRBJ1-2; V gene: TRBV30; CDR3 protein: CAWSRRSEDYGYTF; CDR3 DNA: TGTGCCTGGAGTAGGAGATCCGAGGACTATGGCTACACCTTC
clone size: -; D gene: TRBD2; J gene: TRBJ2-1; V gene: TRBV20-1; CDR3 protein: CSARVILAGFNEQFF; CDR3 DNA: TGCAGTGCTAGAGTTATACTAGCGGGCTTCAATGAGCAGTTCTTC
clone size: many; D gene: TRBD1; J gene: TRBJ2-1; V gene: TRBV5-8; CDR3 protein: CASSLDRGDEQFF; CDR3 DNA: TGTGCCAGCAGCTTGGACAGGGGCGATGAGCAGTTCTTC
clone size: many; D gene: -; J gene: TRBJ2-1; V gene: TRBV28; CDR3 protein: CASIQTLGYNEQFF; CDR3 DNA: TGTGCCAGCATCCAGACACTCGGTTACAATGAGCAGTTCTTC
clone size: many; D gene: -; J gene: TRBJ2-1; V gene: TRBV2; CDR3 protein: CASSYNAEQFF; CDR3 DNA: TGTGCCAGCAGCTACAATGCTGAGCAGTTCTTC
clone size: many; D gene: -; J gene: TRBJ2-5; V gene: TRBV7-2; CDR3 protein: CASSPTGGLTETQYF; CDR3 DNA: TGTGCCAGCAGCCCGACGGGGGGCCTAACTGAGACCCAGTACTTC
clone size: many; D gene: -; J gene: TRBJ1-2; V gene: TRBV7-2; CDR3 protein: CASSLRDTSLDGYTF; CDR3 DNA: TGTGCCAGCAGCTTACGGGACACCTCTCTCGATGGCTACACCTTC
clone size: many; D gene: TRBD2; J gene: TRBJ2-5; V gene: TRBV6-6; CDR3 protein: CASSRSREGYKETQYF; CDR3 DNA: TGTGCCAGCAGTCGGTCTCGGGAGGGCTATAAAGAGACCCAGTACTTC
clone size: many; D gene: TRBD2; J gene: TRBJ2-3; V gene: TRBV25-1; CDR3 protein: CASSRTSGSPSDTQYF; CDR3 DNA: TGTGCCAGCAGTCGAACTAGCGGGAGCCCTTCAGATACGCAGTATTTT
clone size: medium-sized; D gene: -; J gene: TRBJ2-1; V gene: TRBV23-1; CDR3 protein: CASSQDYF; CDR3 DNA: TGTGCCAGCAGTCAAGACTACTTC
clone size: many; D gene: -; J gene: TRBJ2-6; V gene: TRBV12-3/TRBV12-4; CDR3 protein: CASGWRSGANVLTF; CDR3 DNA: TGTGCCAGCGGGTGGCGCTCTGGGGCCAACGTCCTGACTTTC
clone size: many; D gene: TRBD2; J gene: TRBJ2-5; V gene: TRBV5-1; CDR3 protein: CASSKGLQETQYF; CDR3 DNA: TGCGCCAGCAGCAAGGGACTACAAGAGACCCAGTACTTC
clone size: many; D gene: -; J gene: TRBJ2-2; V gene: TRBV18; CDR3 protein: CASSPREAGELFF; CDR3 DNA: TGTGCCAGCTCACCACGAGAGGCCGGGGAGCTGTTTTTT
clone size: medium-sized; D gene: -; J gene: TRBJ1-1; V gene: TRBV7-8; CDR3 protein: CASSSRTRGTEAFF; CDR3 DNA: TGTGCCAGCAGCTCTCGTACCCGAGGAACTGAAGCTTTCTTT
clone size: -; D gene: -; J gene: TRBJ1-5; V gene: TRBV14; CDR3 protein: CASSPYSGGCTGSNQPQHF; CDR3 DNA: TGTGCCAGCAGCCCTTACTCGGGGGGGTGCACCGGTAGCAATCAGCCCCAGCATTTT
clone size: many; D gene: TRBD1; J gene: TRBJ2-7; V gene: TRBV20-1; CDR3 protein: CSASRQGYEQYF; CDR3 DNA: TGCAGTGCTAGCCGACAGGGCTACGAGCAGTACTTC
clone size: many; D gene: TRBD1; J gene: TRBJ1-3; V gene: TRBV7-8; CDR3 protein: CASRSPGQGTGNTIYF; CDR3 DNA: TGTGCCAGCAGGTCGCCGGGACAGGGCACTGGAAACACCATATATTTT
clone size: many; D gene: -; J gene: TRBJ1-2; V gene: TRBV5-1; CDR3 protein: CASSLAPPASYGYTF; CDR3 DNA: TGCGCCAGCAGCTTGGCCCCGCCGGCATCCTATGGCTACACCTTC
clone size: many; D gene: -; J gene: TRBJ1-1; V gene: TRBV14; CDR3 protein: CASSGSGPRAFF; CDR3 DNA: TGTGCCAGCAGCGGGAGCGGACCTAGGGCTTTCTTT
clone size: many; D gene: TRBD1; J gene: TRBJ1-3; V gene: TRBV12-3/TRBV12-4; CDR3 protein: CASKPTGAGNTIYF; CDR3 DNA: TGTGCCAGTAAGCCTACAGGGGCTGGAAACACCATATATTTT